These 16 T cell receptor beta chains came from one sample sequenced in a study of cytomegalovirus exposure and HLA in healthy donors. PCR used 60 Vbeta primers and 13 Jbeta primers. TCRdb's table, derived via immunoSEQ multiplex PCR, lists solely in-frame clones and lacks some. There are about 160,000 clones in the sample; more than 60% occur only once, and more than 4% lies in the top ten. The sample consisted of PBMCs. The receptor source for this set is a man in his forties or fifties in good health and CMV-seronegative.

The V and J genes are TRBV7-8 and TRBJ2-2; no definite D call. This CDR3 has 11 residues. The V end was cut by 5 bases, the J end by 4 bases, with 2 bases between. Germline V gene sequence: CDR1 SGHVS, CDR2 FQNEAQ. In DNA form, the CDR3 reads TGTGCCAGCAGCCTCACCGGGGAGCTGTTTTTT. Encoded protein: CASSLTGELFF.

The V gene is TRBV27, the J gene TRBJ1-2; 7 positions match TRBD1. The CDR3 runs to 14 residues. The J segment lost 4 bases and the V segment lost 6 bases, leaving 8 bases of the junction unmatched. Per the germline V gene, CDR1 is MNHEY and CDR2 is SMNVEV (reference sequence). The CDR3 sequence: CASSPGQAFYGYTF. The CDR3 nucleotides are TGTGCCAGCAGCCCTGGACAGGCCTTCTATGGCTACACCTTC.

In this sample, this clone turned up once. This chain links TRBV6-5 with TRBJ2-7; D call uncertain. CDR3 size: 13 residues. The germline V gene encodes CDR1 MNHEY and CDR2 SVGAGI. V lost 0 bases and J lost 4, with 7 bases in between. The CDR3 loop is CASSYSPLYEQYF. CDR3 DNA sequence: TGTGCCAGCAGTTACTCCCCGTTATACGAGCAGTACTTC.

This sequence joins TRBV10-3 and TRBJ1-5, with D possibly being TRBD1 (6 bases). V lost 0 bases and J 4 bases, leaving 10 bases between the germline ends. CDR3 length: 15 amino acids. Germline V lookup: CDR1 ENHRY, CDR2 SYGVKD. CDR3 sequence reads: CAISESGDNNQPQHF. For the CDR3, the DNA is TGTGCCATCAGTGAGTCTGGGGACAATAATCAGCCCCAGCATTTT.

This clone occurred once. The genes are TRBV7-9 and TRBJ1-4; possible D gene TRBD1, 5 bases. Per germline, CDR1 SEHNR and CDR2 FQNEAQ (reference sequence). V dropped 8 bases and J dropped 2 bases, with 15 bases sitting between them. This CDR3 contains 15 residues. CDR3 region: CASGLSTVTNEKLFF. The DNA of the CDR3 is TGTGCCAGCGGCCTATCGACAGTCACTAATGAAAAACTGTTTTTT.

This clone occurred once. This chain uses TRBV29-1 with TRBJ1-3; 7 nucleotides agree with TRBD1. Germline V gene data show CDR1 as SQVTM and CDR2 as ANQGSEA. The CDR3 is 12 residues long. J was trimmed by 4 bases and V by 7 bases; bases with no gene match: 4. CDR3 amino acids: CSGGTVGNTIYF. CDR3 coding DNA: TGCAGCGGAGGGACAGTAGGAAACACCATATATTTT.

The chain uses TRBV19 and TRBJ1-2; D is possibly TRBD1 (5 bases). Germline V CDR1 and CDR2: LNHDA, SQIVND (reference sequence). The CDR3 spans 14 residues. The ends were cut back, 2 bases at V and 4 bases at J, with 11 bases in the middle. The CDR3 is CASSIYDSIYGYTF. The CDR3 region has the DNA TGTGCCAGTAGTATATACGACAGTATCTATGGCTACACCTTC.

The chain uses TRBV27 and TRBJ2-3, with D uncertain. The CDR3 has 16 residues. V was trimmed by 1 base and J by 0 bases, leaving 11 bases between them. Germline loops: CDR1 MNHEY, CDR2 SMNVEV (reference sequence). The CDR3 region has the DNA TGTGCCAGCAGTTTATTTCACCCAACTAGCACAGATACGCAGTATTTT. It codes for CASSLFHPTSTDTQYF.

The chain links TRBV5-4 to TRBJ2-3, with 9 bases lining up with TRBD2. Germline V gene lookup returns CDR1 SGHNT and CDR2 YYREEE (reference sequence). The ends lost 1 base at V and 3 bases at J; junction bases unmatched: 6. This CDR3 spans 16 amino acids. The CDR3 is CASSLSGSGGTDTQYF. The CDR3 DNA reads as TGTGCCAGCAGCTTGTCGGGAAGCGGGGGGACAGATACGCAGTATTTT.

This chain links TRBV5-6 with TRBJ2-3; the match to TRBD2 covers 8 bases. J lost 1 base, V lost 1 base, and 2 bases had no gene match. The CDR3 runs 15 residues. The germline V gene encodes CDR1 SGHDT and CDR2 YYEEEE. CDR3 loop: CASSLRGGRTDTQYF. CDR3 bases: TGTGCCAGCAGCTTGCGGGGGGGTCGCACAGATACGCAGTATTTT.

The chain links TRBV7-2 to TRBJ1-2; D is undetermined. Trimming took off 2 bases at V and 1 base at J, with 14 bases between the two ends. Germline V gives CDR1 SGHTA, CDR2 FQGNSA. The CDR3 has 16 residues. Here the CDR3 DNA reads TGTGCCAGCAGCTTAAGGTCCGGAGGCTTTAACTATGGCTACACCTTC. Translation: CASSLRSGGFNYGYTF.

The CDR3 spells CASSGQGASTEAFF. DNA for the CDR3: TGTGCCAGCAGCGGACAAGGGGCAAGCACTGAAGCTTTCTTT. The chain recombines TRBV9 with TRBJ1-1, with D perhaps matching TRBD1 (5 bases). V was trimmed by 3 bases and J by 4 bases, leaving 13 bases between them. The CDR3 loop spans 14 amino acids. The V gene's germline CDR1 is SGDLS and CDR2 YYNGEE.

CDR3 loop: CASSLWASGGGTQYF. The CDR3 DNA is TGTGCCAGCAGCTTATGGGCTAGCGGGGGAGGTACGCAGTATTTT. The genes are TRBV7-3 and TRBJ2-3; 10 positions agree with TRBD2. The ends lost 2 bases at V and 8 bases at J; junction bases unmatched: 7. The CDR3 is made up of 15 amino acids. Germline V gene data show CDR1 as SGHTA and CDR2 as FQGTGA. Full variable domain (rest looked up from reference TRBV7-3 and TRBJ2-3): GAGVSQTPSNKVTEKGKYVELRCDPISGHTALYWYRQSLGQGPEFLIYFQGTGAADDSGLPNDRFFAVRPEGSVSTLKIQRTERGDSAVYLCASSLWASGGGTQYFGPGTRLTVL.

This chain joins TRBV6-5 and TRBJ1-2; 9 bases align to TRBD1. V trimming: 6 bases; J trimming: 4 bases; junction bases outside the gene matches: 3. Germline CDR1 reads MNHEY; CDR2 reads SVGAGI. The CDR3 is 13 residues long. The CDR3 reads CASSPTGGYGYTF. CDR3 nucleotides: TGTGCCAGCAGCCCGACAGGGGGCTATGGCTACACCTTC.

J is TRBJ1-3 and V is TRBV7-3; no clear D. The germline CDR1 and CDR2 sequences are SGHTA and FQGTGA. The CDR3 is 16 amino acids. V was clipped by 4 bases and J by 4 bases, with 17 bases between them. CDR3 in amino acids: CASSSRPGESGNTIYF. In nucleotides, the CDR3 is TGTGCCAGCAGCTCGCGACCTGGAGAGAGCGGAAACACCATATATTTT.

This sequence joins TRBV29-1 and TRBJ2-7; tentatively, D is TRBD1 (5 bases). CDR3 length equals 12 residues. CDR1 and CDR2 (germline): SQVTM, ANQGSEA. The V end was cut by 1 base, the J end by 3 bases, with 7 bases between. Written as DNA, the CDR3 is TGCAGCGTTGAAGTCCAGGGCTACGAGCAGTACTTC. Its protein is CSVEVQGYEQYF.